Each of the 14 T cell receptor beta chains below was sequenced from the same sample in a study of sequential checkpoint blockade in melanoma. Measured with immunoSEQ multiplex PCR; TCRdb has only the in-frame clones, and not every one. The sample yields 10,000 to 11,000 clones, approximately 60% seen once. The sample's treatment: randomized to nivolumab then ipilimumab (arm A) or the reverse (arm B). The sample was CD8+ T cells sorted from blood (inferred from file names), taken from a patient given nivolumab and ipilimumab in sequence. Receptors were obtained from a human donor with melanoma.

J is TRBJ1-2 and V is TRBV29-1; D is uncertain. The CDR3 is 12 residues long. V was clipped by 3 bases and J by 4 bases, with 9 bases between them. Germline lookup yields CDR1 SQVTM and CDR2 ANQGSEA. In DNA form, the CDR3 reads TGCAGCGTTGAGGGCAGCGGCTATGGCTACACCTTC. Protein: CSVEGSGYGYTF.

This chain links TRBV6-4 with TRBJ1-1; the D is unclear. The CDR3 has 13 residues. Germline CDR1 reads MRHNA; CDR2 reads SNTAGT. Trimming shortened V by 2 bases and J by 1 base, and 5 bases separated the two germline ends. In DNA form, the CDR3 reads TGTGCCAGCAGTGACCCTCCGAACACTGAAGCTTTCTTT. It codes for CASSDPPNTEAFF.

The DNA of the CDR3 is TGTGCTAGTGGTTTGCGGACAGGGGGCTCGTCCTACGAGCAGTACTTC. This sequence encodes CASGLRTGGSSYEQYF. The V call is TRBV12-5, the J call TRBJ2-7, with 11 bases lining up with TRBD1. V lost 2 bases to trimming and J lost 1 base; unmatched junction nucleotides: 4. The CDR3 spans 16 residues. CDR1 LGHNT and CDR2 FRNRAP come from the germline V gene. The variable domain in full, with the rest retrieved from reference TRBV12-5 and TRBJ2-7, is DARVTQTPRHKVTEMGQEVTMRCQPILGHNTVFWYRQTMMQGLELLAYFRNRAPLDDSGMPKDRFSAEMPDATLATLKIQPSEPRDSAVYFCASGLRTGGSSYEQYFGPGTRLTVT.

This clone was picked up a small number of times. The chain joins TRBV7-9 to TRBJ1-1; the D is unclear. The CDR3 consists of 13 residues. The V end was cut by 5 bases, the J end by 1 base, with 8 bases between. Germline CDR1 SEHNR, CDR2 FQNEAQ (reference sequence). CDR3 bases: TGTGCCAGCAGCGCGCCGGGGAACACTGAAGCTTTCTTT. Translating it yields CASSAPGNTEAFF.

The chain couples TRBV27 to TRBJ1-2; no firm D call. CDR1 and CDR2 (germline): MNHEY, SMNVEV (reference sequence). Trimming removed 7 bases at V and 6 bases at J, with 15 bases between. This CDR3 comprises 13 residues. CDR3 sequence reads: CASTPNLSNGYTF. The CDR3 coding sequence is TGTGCCAGCACCCCTAACTTATCTAATGGCTACACCTTC.

The chain uses TRBV5-6 and TRBJ1-5; TRBD1 aligns across 7 bases. This CDR3 is 16 amino acids long. Germline V gene lookup returns CDR1 SGHDT and CDR2 YYEEEE. V gave up 2 bases and J gave up 2 bases; unmatched junction bases: 7. This chain's CDR3 is CASSFGRGTGNQPQHF. CDR3 nucleotides: TGTGCCAGCAGCTTCGGTCGTGGGACAGGCAATCAGCCCCAGCATTTT. Full variable domain (remainder filled in from reference TRBV5-6 and TRBJ1-5): DAGVTQSPTHLIKTRGQQVTLRCSPKSGHDTVSWYQQALGQGPQFIFQYYEEEERQRGNFPDRFSGHQFPNYSSELNVNALLLGDSALYLCASSFGRGTGNQPQHFGDGTRLSIL.

This clone was found once. The V gene is TRBV7-8, the J gene TRBJ2-7; 8 bases line up with TRBD2. The J segment lost 1 base and the V segment lost 5 bases, leaving 7 bases of the junction unmatched. The germline gives CDR1 SGHVS, CDR2 FQNEAQ. The CDR3 has 15 residues. DNA for the CDR3: TGTGCCAGCAGCCCCGGGGGGGCCCTATCCTACGAGCAGTACTTC. Residues: CASSPGGALSYEQYF.

This rearrangement joins TRBV6-5 to TRBJ1-1; a weak D match, TRBD1 (6 bases). Trimming pared 0 bases from V and 1 base from J, leaving 6 bases between. The CDR3 runs to 14 residues. Germline CDR1 and CDR2: MNHEY and SVGAGI. As DNA, the CDR3 is TGTGCCAGCAGTTACTCAGGGGGGAACACTGAAGCTTTCTTT. Translated: CASSYSGGNTEAFF.

This chain links TRBV29-1 with TRBJ2-5; D is possibly TRBD2 (5 bases). Germline V lookup: CDR1 SQVTM, CDR2 ANQGSEA. V lost 7 bases to trimming and J lost 2 bases, with 17 bases between them. The length of the CDR3 is 14 residues. This chain's CDR3 is CSAPLEGPQETQYF. The CDR3 nucleotides are TGCAGCGCCCCCCTCGAGGGCCCTCAAGAGACCCAGTACTTC. The full variable domain, completed using reference TRBV29-1 and TRBJ2-5, is SAVISQKPSRDICQRGTSLTIQCQVDSQVTMMFWYRQQPGQSLTLIATANQGSEATYESGFVIDKFPISRPNLTFSTLTVSNMSPEDSSIYLCSAPLEGPQETQYFGPGTRLLVL.

By sample fraction, this clone is medium-sized. The V call is TRBV28, the J call TRBJ2-6, with a weak D call TRBD2 (6 bases). The CDR3 covers 16 residues. V lost 4 bases and J 6 bases, leaving 16 bases between the germline ends. In germline, CDR1 is MDHEN, CDR2 SYDVKM. The DNA of the CDR3 is TGTGCCAGCAGTTCCCGCGGAGGGTCCGTGGCCAACGTCCTGACTTTC. Its protein product is CASSSRGGSVANVLTF.

The chain couples TRBV15 to TRBJ2-2; unclear D gene. CDR1 LNHNV and CDR2 YYDKDF come from the germline V gene (reference sequence). This CDR3 is built from 16 residues. The ends were cut back, 1 base at V and 4 bases at J, with 13 bases in the middle. The CDR3 is CATSRGLAPSTGELFF. For the CDR3, the DNA is TGTGCCACCAGCAGAGGATTAGCCCCCTCCACCGGGGAGCTGTTTTTT.

The chain links TRBV2 to TRBJ2-1; 8 bases map to TRBD2. V lost 3 bases and J lost 2; bases outside the gene matches: 6. This CDR3 has 16 amino acids. Per the germline V gene, CDR1 is SNHLY and CDR2 is FYNNEI. The CDR3 DNA is TGTGCCAGCAGTGATCCAGCGGGAGTAACCTACAATGAGCAGTTCTTC. Translated: CASSDPAGVTYNEQFF.

The rearrangement uses TRBV14 and TRBJ1-5; D is perhaps TRBD1 (6 bases). Trimming removed 4 bases from V and 3 bases from J, with 10 bases in between. The germline V gene has CDR1 SGHDN and CDR2 FVKESK. The CDR3 extends over 14 amino acids. This CDR3 is CASSPTGFNQPQHF. The CDR3 DNA is TGTGCCAGCAGCCCTACAGGGTTCAATCAGCCCCAGCATTTT.

This sequence joins TRBV10-3 and TRBJ2-3, with D unresolved. The germline CDR1 and CDR2 sequences are ENHRY and SYGVKD. CDR3 length equals 14 residues. The V end lost 2 bases, the J end lost 2 bases, and 8 bases lay between the germline ends. CDR3 coding DNA: TGTGCCATCAGTGAGAGGCAGGACACAGATACGCAGTATTTT. This sequence encodes CAISERQDTDTQYF.